The rows below give T cell receptor beta chains drawn from one sample of a study of cytomegalovirus exposure and HLA in healthy donors. Sequenced by immunoSEQ multiplex PCR; TCRdb stores in-frame clones only, minus some. The table shows about 130,000 clones, with 70% to 85% occurring only once. The sequenced sample consisted of PBMCs. All receptors derive from a man in his fifties in good health and CMV-seronegative. CDR3s include the opening cysteine and the closing phenylalanine or tryptophan. A D gene is named only where the DNA matches it firmly. Expanded clones are given a class, and other clones once, few, many or no size at all.

>few|TRBV18|TRBJ2-7|.
CASSPSAGPRDEQYF
TGTGCCAGCTCACCATCCGCAGGCCCCAGGGACGAGCAGTACTTC
>.|TRBV2|TRBJ2-5|TRBD2
CASKGLARETQYF
TGTGCCAGCAAGGGACTAGCAAGAGAGACCCAGTACTTC
>.|TRBV6-5|TRBJ1-1|TRBD1
CASSSYTGVNTEAFF
TGTGCCAGCAGTAGTTACACAGGGGTGAACACTGAAGCTTTCTTT
>.|TRBV18|TRBJ2-5|TRBD1
CASSPPDRIQETQYF
TGTGCCAGCTCACCGCCGGACAGGATCCAAGAGACCCAGTACTTC
>.|TRBV4-3|TRBJ2-3|TRBD1
CASSQVRMTGGADTQYF
TGCGCCAGCAGCCAAGTTAGGATGACAGGGGGCGCAGATACGCAGTATTTT
>once|TRBV7-2|TRBJ2-5|.
CASSRSRGLAQETQYF
TGTGCCAGCAGCCGGAGCAGGGGTCTAGCACAAGAGACCCAGTACTTC
>.|TRBV6-5|TRBJ1-2|.
CASSPPRASSYGYTF
TGTGCCAGCAGTCCTCCGAGGGCTTCGAGTTATGGCTACACCTTC
>.|TRBV2|TRBJ1-5|TRBD1
CASSDRGDQPQHF
TGTGCCAGCAGTGACAGGGGGGATCAGCCCCAGCATTTT
>.|TRBV2|TRBJ2-2|TRBD1
CASSQRTGADTGELFF
TGTGCCAGCAGTCAAAGGACAGGGGCGGACACCGGGGAGCTGTTTTTT
>.|TRBV19|TRBJ2-5|TRBD2
CASSTPLAGTTVGETQYF
TGTGCCAGTAGTACCCCCTTGGCCGGGACTACCGTTGGCGAGACCCAGTACTTC
>.|TRBV19|TRBJ2-1|.
CASSPSPLRVENEQFF
TGTGCCAGTAGTCCTAGCCCATTACGGGTTGAAAATGAGCAGTTCTTC
>.|TRBV13|TRBJ2-7|TRBD2
CASSSGLAGTHYEQYF
TGTGCCAGCAGCTCGGGACTAGCGGGGACTCATTACGAGCAGTACTTC
>.|TRBV4-1|TRBJ1-5|TRBD1
CASSLSDRGGQPQHF
TGCGCCAGCAGCCTATCAGACAGGGGAGGACAGCCCCAGCATTTT
>few|TRBV14|TRBJ1-3|.
CASSQGGGSSGNTIYF
TGTGCCAGCAGCCAAGGAGGCGGCAGCTCTGGAAACACCATATATTTT